The 5 T cell receptor beta chains reported below all come from one sample, sequenced in a study of regulatory T cells in long-lasting Graves disease. In building TCR beta libraries, iRepertoire HTBI primers were used together with Arm-PCR of CDR3 regions. TCRdb reprocessed the multiplex PCR reads with MiXCR, giving one entry per CDR3 protein. The data contain about 470,000 distinct CDR3 sequences, about a sixth of them singletons. Time point meaning: newly diagnosed GD, antithyroid drugs for less than 3 months. There was RNA extracted from PBMCs, and the TCR library was made from it. This sample was also put to use in a study of T cells in Graves' hyperthyroidism and ophthalmopathy.

The input for sequencing was peripheral blood mononuclear cells (PBMCs), taken at new diagnosis, from a patient treated with antithyroid drugs. The origin of the receptors is a man in his forties with Graves disease.

This clonotype has more than one count but fewer than ten. The gene calls are TRBV24-1 and TRBJ2-5, with a weak D call TRBD1 (5 bases). The ends were cut back, 3 bases at V and 6 bases at J, with 13 bases in the middle. The germline V gene has CDR1 KGHDR and CDR2 SFDVKD. The CDR3 is 14 amino acids. The CDR3 loop is CATSDAGREKTQYF. For the CDR3, the DNA is TGTGCCACCAGTGATGCAGGCAGGGAAAAGACCCAGTACTTC.

Details on this clonotype: A much larger clone is a single base away; this may be a read error. V usage is TRBV6-6 and J usage is TRBJ2-1; TRBD2 matches 7 bases. Germline V gene lookup returns CDR1 MNHNY and CDR2 SVGAGI (reference sequence). This CDR3 spans 17 amino acids. CDR3 protein: CACSYSSGGSSYNEQFF. As DNA, the CDR3 is TGTGCCTGCAGTTACTCGAGTGGCGGGAGCTCCTACAATGAGCAGTTCTTC.

This clonotype was counted between two and nine times. The CDR3 DNA reads as TGTGCCAGCAGCTTAGCGCGGCGGCAGGGGGGTAATTCACCCCTCCACTTT. The encoded protein is CASSLARRQGGNSPLHF. The rearrangement uses TRBV7-6 and TRBJ1-6; 7 positions agree with TRBD1. V lost 0 bases, J lost 6 bases, and 8 bases stayed unmatched. This CDR3 is 17 amino acids long. Germline V gene data show CDR1 as SGHVS and CDR2 as FNYEAQ.

This clonotype has a handful of counts. This chain joins TRBV18 and TRBJ2-6; 7 nucleotides line up with TRBD1. The V and J ends lost 4 bases and 0 bases, in that order; junction bases with no gene match: 12. This CDR3 region has 19 residues. Germline V gene sequence: CDR1 KGHSH, CDR2 LQKENI. CDR3 bases: TGTGCCAGCTCACTCACCGGGACAGTGGGTTTCTCTGGGGCCAACGTCCTGACTTTC. Its translation is CASSLTGTVGFSGANVLTF. Looking up the rest from reference TRBV18 and TRBJ2-6 gives the full variable domain: NAGVMQNPRHLVRRRGQEARLRCSPMKGHSHVYWYRQLPEEGLKFMVYLQKENIIDESGMPKERFSAEFPKEGPSILRIQQVVRGDSAAYFCASSLTGTVGFSGANVLTFGAGSRLTVL.

Many counts were recorded for this clonotype. The chain couples TRBV2 to TRBJ2-3, with D hard to call. Trimming pared 7 bases from V and 8 bases from J, leaving 13 bases between. The CDR3 loop spans 12 amino acids. Germline V CDR1 and CDR2: SNHLY, FYNNEI. The CDR3 region has the DNA TGTGCCAGCACTCGTGACCGCACTACGCAGTATTTT. Translated, it gives CASTRDRTTQYF.